What follows are 13 T cell receptor beta chains derived from one specimen sequenced in a study of T cell responses to AZD1222 COVID-19 vaccine. Sequenced by immunoSEQ multiplex PCR; TCRdb stores in-frame clones only, minus some. The sample has approximately 150,000 clones; 92% are singletons. The sample here was peripheral blood, taken on day 0 of MenACWY control vaccination. The receptors derive from an adult in good health.

The chain recombines TRBV7-8 with TRBJ2-7; D is undetermined. CDR3 size: 12 residues. Germline lookup yields CDR1 SGHVS and CDR2 FQNEAQ. V gave up 5 bases and J gave up 2 bases, with 7 bases separating them. The CDR3 DNA sequence: TGTGCCAGCAGCCCCTCAACCTACGAGCAGTACTTC. Its translation is CASSPSTYEQYF.

The chain joins TRBV15 to TRBJ2-7; 8 nucleotides match TRBD1. Per the germline V gene, CDR1 is LNHNV and CDR2 is YYDKDF (reference sequence). This CDR3 has 14 amino acids. The V and J ends lost 1 base and 3 bases, in that order; junction bases with no gene match: 2. The CDR3 region is CATSRVGQGYEQYF. As DNA, the CDR3 is TGTGCCACCAGCAGAGTCGGACAGGGCTACGAGCAGTACTTC.

This sequence joins TRBV11-1 and TRBJ2-3; a possible D gene is TRBD1 (6 bases). CDR3 length: 15 residues. CDR1 and CDR2 from the germline V gene are SGHAT and FQDESV (reference sequence). Trimming removed 1 base at V and 5 bases at J, with 13 bases between. The CDR3 DNA is TGTGCCAGCAGCTTAGTGAACAGGGTTGTAGATACGCAGTATTTT. It is translated as CASSLVNRVVDTQYF.

The rearrangement joins TRBV5-4 to TRBJ2-3; no clear D gene. This CDR3 is built from 13 residues. Germline V lookup: CDR1 SGHNT, CDR2 YYREEE (reference sequence). Trimming pared 0 bases from V and 6 bases from J, leaving 8 bases between. The CDR3 protein is CASSLDGRDTQYF. The CDR3 nucleotides are TGTGCCAGCAGCTTGGACGGCCGGGATACGCAGTATTTT.

The rearrangement links TRBV23-1 to TRBJ2-1, with TRBD2 as a possible D gene (7 bases). TRBV23-1 is classed as an ORF, of uncertain function. The CDR3 loop spans 12 amino acids. V was pared by 11 bases and J by 8 bases, with 16 bases between. The CDR3 spells CALPRGAHEQFF. The CDR3 region has the DNA TGCGCCCTACCCCGGGGGGCCCATGAGCAGTTCTTC.

The count of this clone is one. The V call is TRBV9, the J call TRBJ2-1, with TRBD2 matching over 7 bases. Germline V gene sequence: CDR1 SGDLS, CDR2 YYNGEE. The CDR3 loop spans 15 amino acids. V shed 0 bases, J shed 4 bases, and the junction held 4 bases outside the gene matches. The CDR3 DNA reads TGTGCCAGCAGCGTAGTAGCTAGCGGATACAATGAGCAGTTCTTC. Its translation: CASSVVASGYNEQFF.

In its sample, this clone was seen once. This chain uses TRBV27 with TRBJ2-1; D could derive from TRBD1 or TRBD2 (8 bases each). The germline V gene encodes CDR1 MNHEY and CDR2 SMNVEV (reference sequence). The CDR3 has 18 amino acids. The V gene lost 8 bases and the J gene lost 8 bases, with 31 bases spanning the gap. CDR3 sequence (DNA): TGTGCCAGCCGCCCCAGGGGGCATGGGGCGGGAGGAGGCGATGAGCAGTTCTTC. This translates into CASRPRGHGAGGGDEQFF.

The rearrangement joins TRBV7-8 to TRBJ2-1, with 14 bases aligning to TRBD2. Germline V CDR1 and CDR2: SGHVS, FQNEAQ. The V and J ends lost 2 bases and 8 bases, in that order; junction bases with no gene match: 11. This CDR3 comprises 18 residues. CDR3 sequence reads: CASSLPSTGTSGSHEQFF. The CDR3 DNA reads as TGTGCCAGCAGCTTACCCTCGACAGGGACTAGCGGGAGTCATGAGCAGTTCTTC.

The V call is TRBV2, the J call TRBJ2-1; D gene unclear. V gave up 0 bases and J gave up 5 bases, with 8 bases separating them. Germline V gene data show CDR1 as SNHLY and CDR2 as FYNNEI. This CDR3 contains 14 residues. CDR3 protein: CASSEAPPNNEQFF. The CDR3 nucleotides are TGTGCCAGCAGTGAAGCCCCCCCGAACAATGAGCAGTTCTTC. The whole variable domain, remainder taken from reference TRBV2 and TRBJ2-1, is EPEVTQTPSHQVTQMGQEVILRCVPISNHLYFYWYRQILGQKVEFLVSFYNNEISEKSEIFDDQFSVERPDGSNFTLKIRSTKLEDSAMYFCASSEAPPNNEQFFGPGTRLTVL.

V is TRBV10-3 and J is TRBJ2-2; TRBD1 aligns across 9 bases. The V and J ends lost 10 bases and 5 bases, in that order; junction bases with no gene match: 8. The CDR3 consists of 14 residues. Germline CDR1 is ENHRY and CDR2 is SYGVKD. CDR3 bases: TGTGCCACTGCGACAGGGGGTCCTACCGGGGAGCTGTTTTTT. Its translation is CATATGGPTGELFF.

The chain recombines TRBV10-3 with TRBJ2-7; D is uncertain. CDR1 and CDR2 from the germline V gene are ENHRY and SYGVKD. V lost 0 bases and J lost 7, with 4 bases in between. The CDR3 is 11 amino acids. As DNA, the CDR3 is TGTGCCATCAGTGAGTCCACAGAGCAGTACTTC. It yields the protein CAISESTEQYF.

This chain joins TRBV27 and TRBJ1-5; a possible D gene is TRBD1 (5 bases). The CDR3 extends over 16 amino acids. In germline, CDR1 is MNHEY, CDR2 SMNVEV (reference sequence). The ends were cut back, 2 bases at V and 0 bases at J, with 11 bases in the middle. The CDR3 DNA is TGTGCCAGCAGTTTAAAGGGGACTATTAGCAATCAGCCCCAGCATTTT. Amino acids: CASSLKGTISNQPQHF.

V usage is TRBV28 and J usage is TRBJ1-2; 8 bases agree with TRBD1. Unmatched junction bases numbered 7, after V lost 6 bases and J lost 4 bases. This CDR3 comprises 14 residues. Germline V gene data show CDR1 as MDHEN and CDR2 as SYDVKM. CDR3 loop: CASRLRDRIYGYTF. The CDR3 DNA reads as TGTGCCAGCAGACTCCGGGACAGGATCTATGGCTACACCTTC.